This T cell receptor (beta chain) is drawn from a study of blood T cell repertoires in COVID-19. As for the study in general: T cells, B-cell-depleted T cells, or PBMCs provided the cDNA or gDNA that served as material.

Original analysis: Scientists estimated how many nucleated cells there were by amplifying reference gene primers. Libraries were prepared by immunoSEQ multiplex PCR; TCRdb keeps only in-frame clonotypes and omits some of them. The V and J calls and clone size are taken from that table; D and trimming were inferred from the DNA. The sample holds some 360,000 clones, 80% to 90% seen once. The CDR3 contains 16 residues. J lost 4 bases, V lost 5 bases, and 10 bases had no gene match. Germline values: CDR1 SGHTA, CDR2 FQGNSA. The chain couples TRBV7-2 to TRBJ2-1; 8 nucleotides align to TRBD2. This clonotype was sampled from a woman aged 55-69 years with COVID-19, enrolled during active disease. Sequencing used peripheral blood. CDR3 amino acids: CASSLRSLAEYNEQFF. The CDR3 DNA sequence: TGTGCCAGCAGCCTGCGTTCACTAGCGGAATACAATGAGCAGTTCTTC. Drawing the rest from reference TRBV7-2 and TRBJ2-1, the complete variable domain is GAGVSQSPSNKVTEKGKDVELRCDPISGHTALYWYRQSLGQGLEFLIYFQGNSAPDKSGLPSDRFSAERTGGSVSTLTIQRTQQEDSAVYLCASSLRSLAEYNEQFFGPGTRLTVL.